The 27 T cell receptor beta chains listed next were all sequenced from one sample in a study of blood T cells in healthy people across ages. The use of a sample-barcoded 5' primer and a J-beta primer mix characterized a second PCR of roughly 6 to 11 cycles. TCRdb analysed the 5' RACE reads with MiXCR anew, one entry per CDR3 protein. The sample includes approximately 810,000 distinct CDR3 sequences, approximately 35% of them seen just once. The sample consisted of blood. These receptors came from a man aged 18 to 30 in good health.

A note on this clonotype: The junction departs from germline at one end; a sequencing error may be responsible. The rearrangement joins TRBV7-2 to TRBJ2-7; tentatively, D is TRBD1 or TRBD2 (5 bases each). CDR3 length: 16 amino acids. Looked up from germline, CDR1 is SGHTA and CDR2 is FQGNSA. CDR3 loop: CASSLDSGPDSYEQNF. In DNA form, the CDR3 reads TGTGCCAGCAGCTTAGATTCGGGGCCCGACTCCTACGAGCAGAACTTC.

This clonotype came up a few times. This rearrangement joins TRBV12-3 or TRBV12-4 to TRBJ2-1, with D possibly being TRBD2 (5 bases). CDR3 size: 12 residues. Trimming stripped 5 bases from V and 9 bases from J, with 11 bases between. CDR3 region: CASSPPGFEQFF. The CDR3 nucleotides read TGTGCCAGCAGTCCTCCGGGATTTGAGCAGTTCTTC.

Remarks on this clonotype: A junction boundary mismatches the germline segment, possibly from a read error. The rearrangement joins TRBV27 to TRBJ2-2; TRBD1 matches at 8 bases. The CDR3 contains 12 residues. CDR1 is MNHEY, CDR2 SMNVEV, per germline (reference sequence). The CDR3 loop is CTSSPHRGRLFF. In DNA form, the CDR3 reads TGTACCAGCAGTCCTCACAGGGGGAGGCTGTTTTTT.

The sample holds a few counts of this clonotype. The genes are TRBV20-1 and TRBJ2-1; D may be TRBD1 (5 bases). This CDR3 has 14 residues. Looked up from germline, CDR1 is DFQATT and CDR2 is SNEGSKA (reference sequence). V shed 4 bases and J shed 0 bases, with 10 bases lying between them. CDR3 DNA: TGCAGTGCTATGGGGCCGAGCTCCTACAATGAGCAGTTCTTC. Residues: CSAMGPSSYNEQFF.

This clonotype appeared a few times. The V and J genes are TRBV20-1 and TRBJ1-2, with D tentatively TRBD1 (5 bases). The CDR3 has 11 amino acids. V was trimmed by 6 bases and J by 4 bases, leaving 9 bases between them. Germline values: CDR1 DFQATT, CDR2 SNEGSKA (reference sequence). The CDR3 region is CSAQGSYGYTF. The CDR3 DNA reads as TGCAGTGCCCAGGGTAGCTATGGCTACACCTTC.

This clonotype was picked up a small number of times. V gene TRBV12-3 or TRBV12-4 combines with J gene TRBJ2-5; 9 nucleotides match TRBD1. The CDR3 covers 16 residues. Losses at the gene ends were 5 bases for V and 3 bases for J; bases not matched to a gene: 10. CDR3 residues: CASSHGQGTSKETQYF. DNA for the CDR3: TGTGCCAGCAGTCATGGACAGGGGACCTCGAAAGAGACCCAGTACTTC.

The chain has TRBV3-1 and TRBJ2-1, with D perhaps TRBD2 (6 bases). Germline lookup yields CDR1 LGHDT and CDR2 YNNKEL (reference sequence). Trimming took off 0 bases at V and 7 bases at J, with 16 bases between the two ends. The CDR3 is 16 amino acids. The CDR3: CASSQDVSSGTNEQFF. In DNA, the CDR3 is TGTGCCAGCAGCCAAGACGTTTCGTCCGGGACTAATGAGCAGTTCTTC.

This clonotype was counted between two and nine times. The chain links TRBV5-1 to TRBJ1-4, with 8 bases identical to TRBD1. The CDR3 runs 16 residues. After removal of 4 bases from V and 7 bases from J, the junction contained 12 bases not matched to a gene. Germline-derived CDR1 and CDR2 are SGHRS and YFSETQ. CDR3 sequence (DNA): TGCGCCAGCAGCCAGGGACAGGACGGTTGGAGTGAAAAACTGTTTTTT. This translates into CASSQGQDGWSEKLFF.

This clonotype was recorded a few times. The chain recombines TRBV9 with TRBJ2-3, with a possible D match to TRBD2 (6 bases). Per the germline V gene, CDR1 is SGDLS and CDR2 is YYNGEE. Trimming stripped 4 bases from V and 3 bases from J, with 15 bases between. The CDR3 spans 15 residues. CDR3 protein: CASSPNPGETDTQYF. CDR3 nucleotide sequence: TGTGCCAGCAGCCCCAACCCGGGGGAGACAGATACGCAGTATTTT. Full variable domain (rest looked up from reference TRBV9 and TRBJ2-3): DSGVTQTPKHLITATGQRVTLRCSPRSGDLSVYWYQQSLDQGLQFLIQYYNGEERAKGNILERFSAQQFPDLHSELNLSSLELGDSALYFCASSPNPGETDTQYFGPGTRLTVL.

This clonotype was seen a few times. The gene calls are TRBV7-2 and TRBJ2-4; D is undetermined. V was pared by 1 base and J by 8 bases, with 9 bases between. Germline CDR1 reads SGHTA; CDR2 reads FQGNSA. There are 13 residues in the CDR3. CDR3 in amino acids: CASSLGYGDIQYF. CDR3 DNA: TGTGCCAGCAGCTTAGGGTACGGTGACATTCAGTACTTC.

The rearrangement links TRBV12-3 or TRBV12-4 to TRBJ1-2, with a weak D call TRBD1 (5 bases). V lost 6 bases and J lost 8, with 19 bases in between. The CDR3 is 14 residues long. Written as DNA, the CDR3 is TGTGCCAGCAGCCATCAAGAGCAGGGCGGCGGCTACACCTTC. Its protein product is CASSHQEQGGGYTF.

The chain joins TRBV12-3 or TRBV12-4 to TRBJ2-2; D is unclear. V dropped 3 bases and J dropped 5 bases, with 7 bases sitting between them. The CDR3 contains 13 residues. Here the CDR3 DNA reads TGTGCCAGCAGTTTTGTCAGGACCGGGGAGCTGTTTTTT. As protein: CASSFVRTGELFF.

The chain uses TRBV9 and TRBJ2-3; D ambiguous. Germline CDR1 and CDR2: SGDLS and YYNGEE. The CDR3 is 14 residues long. Trimming stripped 0 bases from V and 0 bases from J, with 5 bases between. Written as DNA, the CDR3 is TGTGCCAGCAGCGTAGTCTATAGCACAGATACGCAGTATTTT. It specifies CASSVVYSTDTQYF.

This clonotype showed up many times. V is TRBV4-3 and J is TRBJ2-5, with D possibly TRBD1 on 6 matching bases. The CDR3 loop spans 15 amino acids. Germline assignment: CDR1 LGHNA and CDR2 YSLEER. Trimming took 6 bases from V and 5 from J, leaving 19 bases between them. The CDR3 spells CASSREAGASETQYF. Written as DNA, the CDR3 is TGCGCCAGCAGTCGAGAGGCAGGGGCCTCGGAGACCCAGTACTTC.

The chain joins TRBV7-2 to TRBJ2-7, with 10 bases identical to TRBD1. The junction had 9 bases not matched to a gene; V was cut back by 0 bases and J by 7 bases. CDR3 length: 16 amino acids. CDR1 and CDR2 (germline): SGHTA, FQGNSA. CDR3 residues: CASSLAGTGVKGEQYF. The CDR3 DNA is TGTGCCAGCAGCTTAGCCGGGACAGGGGTTAAAGGGGAGCAGTACTTC.

In its sample, this clonotype was seen a few times. The chain uses TRBV9 and TRBJ2-3; TRBD2 matches at 7 bases. J gave up 6 bases and V 4 bases, and 5 bases lay outside the gene matches. This CDR3 is 13 amino acids long. Germline assignment: CDR1 SGDLS and CDR2 YYNGEE. CDR3 in DNA: TGTGCCAGCAGCCCAGTGGGGGGGGATACGCAGTATTTT. Amino acid sequence: CASSPVGGDTQYF.

V is TRBV7-9 and J is TRBJ2-7; possibly TRBD1 or TRBD2 for D (5 bases each). V was clipped by 5 bases and J by 10 bases, with 27 bases between them. Germline V lookup: CDR1 SEHNR, CDR2 FQNEAQ (reference sequence). The CDR3 totals 16 residues. Here the CDR3 DNA reads TGTGCCAGCAGCCTACGCCCTGGGGGAAGCCAAGAGATCCAGTACTTC. Amino acids: CASSLRPGGSQEIQYF.

This clonotype has just a few counts. This chain links TRBV9 with TRBJ1-2; D is unresolved. V gave up 0 bases and J gave up 4 bases, with 10 bases separating them. Germline V lookup: CDR1 SGDLS, CDR2 YYNGEE. This CDR3 contains 14 residues. CDR3: CASSVVAGRYGYTF. CDR3 nucleotide sequence: TGTGCCAGCAGCGTAGTTGCCGGCCGCTATGGCTACACCTTC.

As concerns this clonotype: Being one base from a much bigger clone, this may be a read error. The chain employs TRBV12-3 or TRBV12-4 and TRBJ2-5, with 12 bases matching TRBD2. The CDR3 is made up of 16 amino acids. The CDR3 region has the DNA TGTGCCAGCAGTTTAGGACTAGCGGGAGCCCAAGAGGCCCAGTACTTC. Its translation: CASSLGLAGAQEAQYF.

This clonotype was detected many times. This rearrangement joins TRBV7-2 to TRBJ2-3; 12 nucleotides agree with TRBD2. Per the germline V gene, CDR1 is SGHTA and CDR2 is FQGNSA. The CDR3 totals 16 residues. J was trimmed by 0 bases and V by 5 bases; bases with no gene match: 3. The CDR3 reads CASSHTSGGSTDTQYF. DNA of the CDR3: TGTGCCAGCAGCCATACTAGCGGGGGGAGCACAGATACGCAGTATTTT.

This clonotype was found many times. This chain joins TRBV6-6 and TRBJ2-5; unclear D gene. The germline CDR1 and CDR2 sequences are MNHNY and SVGAGI (reference sequence). CDR3 size: 15 residues. With 0 bases removed from V and 1 base from J, the gap between germline ends came to 9 bases. The CDR3 DNA reads TGTGCCAGCAGTTACTCCCGGAATTCCCAAGAGACCCAGTACTTC. Its translation: CASSYSRNSQETQYF.

A word on this clonotype: Given a much more abundant clone one base away, this may be a read error. The chain carries TRBV6-5 and TRBJ2-7; possible D gene TRBD1, 5 bases. V gave up 6 bases and J gave up 7 bases, with 25 bases separating them. The CDR3 runs 16 residues. Germline-derived CDR1 and CDR2 are MNHEY and SVGAGI. The CDR3 DNA sequence: TGTGCCAGCAGACGTAGTAGGGGCCCCTCCTACAATGAGCAGTACTTC. Encoded protein: CASRRSRGPSYNEQYF.

The V call is TRBV6-6, the J call TRBJ2-3; no clear D gene. Germline CDR1 reads MNHNY; CDR2 reads SVGAGI (reference sequence). V was trimmed by 6 bases and J by 5 bases, leaving 15 bases between them. CDR3 size: 14 residues. The chain's CDR3 is CASRLGSQRDTQYF. The CDR3 region has the DNA TGTGCCAGCAGGTTGGGTTCTCAGCGAGATACGCAGTATTTT.

The chain links TRBV27 to TRBJ2-3; 8 nucleotides align to TRBD1. The CDR3 is 12 residues long. Germline trimming cut 8 bases from V and 5 bases from J; bases unmatched to any gene: 3. Looked up from germline, CDR1 is MNHEY and CDR2 is SMNVEV (reference sequence). CDR3 protein: CASGQGQDTQYF. For the CDR3, the DNA is TGTGCCAGCGGACAGGGTCAAGATACGCAGTATTTT.

The chain carries TRBV6-2 or TRBV6-3 and TRBJ2-7; 8 nucleotides match TRBD1. V was pared by 7 bases and J by 4 bases, with 12 bases of the junction left unmatched. The CDR3 length is 15 residues. CDR1 and CDR2 from the germline V gene are MNHEY and SVGEGT. DNA of the CDR3: TGTGCCAGCACCATAGGGACAGGACGAAATTACGAGCAGTACTTC. Translated: CASTIGTGRNYEQYF.

This chain links TRBV4-3 with TRBJ2-7, with D perhaps TRBD2 (6 bases). V lost 5 bases, J lost 7 bases, and 18 bases lay in between. There are 14 residues in the CDR3. CDR1 LGHNA and CDR2 YSLEER come from the germline V gene. The CDR3 reads CASSGAGRYNEQYF. The CDR3 nucleotides read TGCGCCAGCAGCGGGGCGGGGCGGTACAATGAGCAGTACTTC.

The count of this clonotype is one. Relative to the germline gene, one junction end is altered; a read error may explain this. V usage is TRBV3-1 and J usage is TRBJ2-5, with TRBD2 matching 9 bases. There are 16 residues in the CDR3. The germline V gene has CDR1 LGHDT and CDR2 YNNKEL (reference sequence). This chain's CDR3 is CVSSQDSGGPQETQYF. CDR3 in DNA: TGTGTCAGCAGCCAAGATAGCGGGGGTCCCCAAGAGACCCAGTACTTC.